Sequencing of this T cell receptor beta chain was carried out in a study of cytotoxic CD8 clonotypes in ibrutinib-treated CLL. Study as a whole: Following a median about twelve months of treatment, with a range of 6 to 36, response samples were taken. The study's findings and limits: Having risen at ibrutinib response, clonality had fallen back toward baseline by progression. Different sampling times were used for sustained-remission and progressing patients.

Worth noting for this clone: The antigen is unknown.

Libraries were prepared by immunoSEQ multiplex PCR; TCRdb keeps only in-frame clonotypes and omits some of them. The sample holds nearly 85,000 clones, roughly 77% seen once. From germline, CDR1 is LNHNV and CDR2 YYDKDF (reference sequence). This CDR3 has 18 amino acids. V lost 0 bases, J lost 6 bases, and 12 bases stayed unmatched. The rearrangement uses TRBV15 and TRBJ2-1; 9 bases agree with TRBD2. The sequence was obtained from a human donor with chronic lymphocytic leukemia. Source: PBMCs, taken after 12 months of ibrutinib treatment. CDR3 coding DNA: TGTGCCACCAGCAGAGATCCCCTGGGTAGCGGGAGTCGCAATGAGCAGTTCTTC. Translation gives CATSRDPLGSGSRNEQFF.